This TCR beta chain was sequenced during a study of blood T cell repertoires in COVID-19. On the study more broadly: The cDNA or gDNA used as material had been derived from T cells, B-cell-depleted T cells, or PBMCs.

Only in-frame clones appear in the TCRdb table, and some are missing; sequencing was by immunoSEQ multiplex PCR. The sample lists some 300,000 clones, 90% to 95% occurring once. CDR1 and CDR2 (germline): LGHDT, YNNKEL (reference sequence). This CDR3 is 14 amino acids long. The V gene lost 4 bases and the J gene lost 0 bases, with 10 bases spanning the gap. Donors were grouped by their self-reported clinical history. Exposed participants came across a COVID-19 case within 2 weeks before study entry. Sequencing was done on a sample of PBMCs or T cells enriched from blood (not recorded which). This receptor was obtained from a woman aged 30 to 39 who had been exposed to COVID-19. The rearrangement uses TRBV3-1 (or the pseudogene TRBV3-2) and TRBJ2-7, with D maybe TRBD1 (6 bases). The CDR3, as DNA: TGTGCCAGCAGCCTCCAGGGGAACTCCTACGAGCAGTACTTC. Translated, it gives CASSLQGNSYEQYF.